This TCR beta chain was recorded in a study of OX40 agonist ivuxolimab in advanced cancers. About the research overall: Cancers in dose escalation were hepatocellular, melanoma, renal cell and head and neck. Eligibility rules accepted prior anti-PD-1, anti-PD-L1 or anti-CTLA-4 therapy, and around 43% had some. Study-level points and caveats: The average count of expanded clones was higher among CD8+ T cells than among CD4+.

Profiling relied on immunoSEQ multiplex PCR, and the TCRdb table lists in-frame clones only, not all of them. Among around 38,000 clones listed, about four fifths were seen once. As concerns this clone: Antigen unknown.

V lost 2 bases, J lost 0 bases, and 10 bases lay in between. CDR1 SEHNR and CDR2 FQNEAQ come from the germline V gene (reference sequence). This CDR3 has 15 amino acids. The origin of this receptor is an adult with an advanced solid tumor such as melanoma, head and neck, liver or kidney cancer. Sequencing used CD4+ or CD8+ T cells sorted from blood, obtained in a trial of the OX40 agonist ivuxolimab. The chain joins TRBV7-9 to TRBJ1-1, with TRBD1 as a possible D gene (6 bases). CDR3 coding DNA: TGTGCCAGCAGCTTATTGCAGGGGTTGAACACTGAAGCTTTCTTT. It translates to CASSLLQGLNTEAFF.